The 13 T cell receptor beta chains below come from one sample, sequenced in a study of shared clonotypes between healthy human individuals. TCRdb's copy holds only in-frame clones and misses some; the assay was immunoSEQ multiplex PCR. The repertoire holds about 1.1 million clones, with approximately 80% as singletons. The material sequenced was memory CD4+ T cells from PBMCs. Subset reported: CD45RA-negative fraction. The source is a man younger than 35 in good health. Some clones in this sample may be carry-over from other donors' samples.

This clone was recorded a few times. The chain combines TRBV5-1 with TRBJ2-2, with D perhaps matching TRBD1 or TRBD2 (6 bases each). The germline V and J ends were trimmed by 1 base and 8 bases, with 21 bases remaining between them. The CDR3 contains 17 residues. Germline CDR1 reads SGHRS; CDR2 reads YFSETQ. For the CDR3, the DNA is TGCGCCAGCAGCTTGCTTGCCGGGGGCGCCTCAGGAGGGGAGCTGTTTTTT. The encoded protein is CASSLLAGGASGGELFF.

The V call is TRBV4-1, the J call TRBJ2-1; 15 nucleotides match TRBD2. The length of the CDR3 is 16 residues. Germline lookup yields CDR1 MGHRA and CDR2 YSYEKL. V shed 0 bases and J 11 bases; nucleotides not matched to a gene: 5. CDR3 DNA: TGCGCCAGCAGCCAAGAACGCGGACTAGCGGGAGGGCAGCAGTTCTTC. Protein sequence: CASSQERGLAGGQQFF.

The chain is built from TRBV28 and TRBJ1-2; TRBD1 is a possible D gene (6 bases). The V gene's germline CDR1 is MDHEN and CDR2 SYDVKM. V lost 7 bases and J 4 bases, leaving 16 bases between the germline ends. The CDR3 is 14 amino acids. The CDR3 region is CASTLTDRPYGYTF. Written as DNA, the CDR3 is TGTGCCAGCACCCTCACGGACAGACCCTATGGCTACACCTTC.

This rearrangement joins TRBV5-1 to TRBJ2-2; D unresolved. CDR3 length: 20 residues. The germline V and J ends were trimmed by 0 bases and 0 bases, with 21 bases remaining between them. The germline CDR1 and CDR2 sequences are SGHRS and YFSETQ. The DNA for the CDR3 is TGCGCCAGCAGCTTGGCCAAGGGAAACGGTAGACTCTCGAACACCGGGGAGCTGTTTTTT. Translation: CASSLAKGNGRLSNTGELFF. The full variable domain, completed using reference TRBV5-1 and TRBJ2-2, is KAGVTQTPRYLIKTRGQQVTLSCSPISGHRSVSWYQQTPGQGLQFLFEYFSETQRNKGNFPGRFSGRQFSNSRSEMNVSTLELGDSALYLCASSLAKGNGRLSNTGELFFGEGSRLTVL.

This clone occurred many times. CDR3 protein: CASSLTSGRAGANVLTF. In DNA, the CDR3 is TGTGCCAGCAGTCTCACTAGCGGGAGAGCTGGGGCCAACGTCCTGACTTTC. The rearrangement uses TRBV28 and TRBJ2-6; 11 bases line up with TRBD2. The germline V gene encodes CDR1 MDHEN and CDR2 SYDVKM. V was clipped by 5 bases and J by 2 bases; unmatched bases: 5. The CDR3 has 17 amino acids.

This chain links TRBV28 with TRBJ1-1; 7 bases match TRBD1. Germline V gene sequence: CDR1 MDHEN, CDR2 SYDVKM. CDR3 length: 16 residues. Trimming cost V 3 bases and J 5 bases; bases outside gene matches: 12. CDR3 amino acids: CASSFTGALGKTEAFF. The CDR3 bases are TGTGCCAGCAGTTTCACAGGGGCCCTTGGGAAAACTGAAGCTTTCTTT.

A single count supports this clone. The chain links TRBV5-5 to TRBJ2-5; D perhaps matches TRBD1 (6 bases). The CDR3 spans 14 residues. Trimming removed 6 bases from V and 2 bases from J, with 14 bases in between. CDR1 is SGHKS, CDR2 YYEKEE, per germline (reference sequence). The CDR3 reads CASTDFRGQETQYF. Here the CDR3 DNA reads TGTGCCAGCACCGACTTCAGGGGTCAAGAGACCCAGTACTTC.

This clone has a single count. The V call is TRBV5-4, the J call TRBJ2-7; tentatively, D is TRBD1 (6 bases). Germline V CDR1 and CDR2: SGHNT, YYREEE (reference sequence). V was pared by 2 bases and J by 1 base, with 10 bases between. CDR3 length: 14 residues. The CDR3 protein is CASSFPQGSYEQYF. CDR3 in DNA: TGTGCCAGCAGCTTTCCACAGGGTTCCTACGAGCAGTACTTC. Drawing the rest from reference TRBV5-4 and TRBJ2-7, the complete variable domain is ETGVTQSPTHLIKTRGQQVTLRCSSQSGHNTVSWYQQALGQGPQFIFQYYREEENGRGNFPPRFSGLQFPNYSSELNVNALELDDSALYLCASSFPQGSYEQYFGPGTRLTVT.

The chain has TRBV19 and TRBJ1-3, with D uncertain. CDR3 length: 16 residues. V lost 7 bases and J 0 bases, leaving 16 bases between the germline ends. Per germline, CDR1 LNHDA and CDR2 SQIVND (reference sequence). CDR3 sequence reads: CASTQEGISSGNTIYF. The CDR3 region has the DNA TGTGCCAGTACACAAGAGGGTATAAGCTCTGGAAACACCATATATTTT.

This clone came up many times. The rearrangement links TRBV29-1 to TRBJ1-2, with D maybe TRBD1 (6 bases). The CDR3 has 14 residues. The germline V gene encodes CDR1 SQVTM and CDR2 ANQGSEA. Between the trimmed V and J ends, which lost 4 bases and 4 bases, there was a span of 16 bases. CDR3: CSVASSGGGYGYTF. As DNA, the CDR3 is TGCAGCGTTGCGTCGTCGGGGGGCGGCTATGGCTACACCTTC. The full variable domain, its missing parts supplied by reference TRBV29-1 and TRBJ1-2, is SAVISQKPSRDICQRGTSLTIQCQVDSQVTMMFWYRQQPGQSLTLIATANQGSEATYESGFVIDKFPISRPNLTFSTLTVSNMSPEDSSIYLCSVASSGGGYGYTFGSGTRLTVV.

The rearrangement links TRBV6-1 to TRBJ2-7, with 7 bases aligning to TRBD2. Losses at the gene ends were 7 bases for V and 3 bases for J; bases not matched to a gene: 9. The germline V gene encodes CDR1 MNHNS and CDR2 SASEGT. This CDR3 spans 14 amino acids. In nucleotides, the CDR3 is TGTGCCAGCACTAGGGGAGGGAACCTCTACGAGCAGTACTTC. This codes for CASTRGGNLYEQYF.

The chain recombines TRBV27 with TRBJ2-7, with 7 nucleotides matching TRBD2. V was clipped by 3 bases and J by 4 bases; unmatched bases: 9. The V gene's germline CDR1 is MNHEY and CDR2 SMNVEV (reference sequence). This CDR3 has 15 residues. CDR3 amino acids: CASSFSGTTPYEQYF. The CDR3 DNA sequence: TGTGCCAGCAGTTTCTCCGGGACTACCCCTTACGAGCAGTACTTC.

This clone was picked up one time. The chain joins TRBV28 to TRBJ2-7; D possibly corresponds to TRBD2 (5 bases). Trimming pared 9 bases from V and 7 bases from J, leaving 16 bases between. The CDR3 runs to 12 residues. The germline gives CDR1 MDHEN, CDR2 SYDVKM. CDR3 region: CASFTRRGEQYF. CDR3 sequence (DNA): TGTGCCAGTTTTACCCGCCGAGGGGAGCAGTACTTC.